This entry lists 3 T cell receptor beta chains sequenced from one sample in a study of cytomegalovirus exposure and HLA in healthy donors. The PCR ran on 60 Vbeta and 13 Jbeta primers. The data were produced by immunoSEQ multiplex PCR, yet TCRdb's version contains in-frame clones alone and is incomplete. The sample holds fewer than 250,000 clones, around 83% seen once. Sequencing was done on a sample of PBMCs. Receptors were obtained from a girl under 18 in good health and CMV-seronegative.

This chain connects TRBV18 to TRBJ1-1; D is perhaps TRBD1 (6 bases). V lost 2 bases to trimming and J lost 1 base, with 8 bases between them. There are 14 residues in the CDR3. Germline CDR1 reads KGHSH; CDR2 reads LQKENI. The CDR3 spells CASSPSRGNTEAFF. The CDR3 DNA reads TGTGCCAGCTCACCATCCAGGGGGAACACTGAAGCTTTCTTT.

The V and J genes are TRBV7-9 and TRBJ2-3; D perhaps matches TRBD2 (5 bases). The CDR3 consists of 14 residues. The V gene lost 2 bases and the J gene lost 6 bases, with 12 bases spanning the gap. Germline V gene lookup returns CDR1 SEHNR and CDR2 FQNEAQ (reference sequence). Here the CDR3 reads CASSLSSAGDTQYF. CDR3 in DNA: TGTGCCAGCAGCTTAAGTTCGGCGGGCGATACGCAGTATTTT.

The genes are TRBV9 and TRBJ2-7; 13 bases are shared with TRBD2. From germline, CDR1 is SGDLS and CDR2 YYNGEE. This CDR3 is built from 18 residues. Germline trimming cut 3 bases from V and 7 bases from J; bases unmatched to any gene: 16. The CDR3 DNA reads as TGTGCCAGCAGCGCCGCAGGGACTAGCGGGACCCCTTTGGGTGAGCAGTACTTC. Its translation: CASSAAGTSGTPLGEQYF. The full variable domain, with the rest looked up from reference TRBV9 and TRBJ2-7, is DSGVTQTPKHLITATGQRVTLRCSPRSGDLSVYWYQQSLDQGLQFLIQYYNGEERAKGNILERFSAQQFPDLHSELNLSSLELGDSALYFCASSAAGTSGTPLGEQYFGPGTRLTVT.